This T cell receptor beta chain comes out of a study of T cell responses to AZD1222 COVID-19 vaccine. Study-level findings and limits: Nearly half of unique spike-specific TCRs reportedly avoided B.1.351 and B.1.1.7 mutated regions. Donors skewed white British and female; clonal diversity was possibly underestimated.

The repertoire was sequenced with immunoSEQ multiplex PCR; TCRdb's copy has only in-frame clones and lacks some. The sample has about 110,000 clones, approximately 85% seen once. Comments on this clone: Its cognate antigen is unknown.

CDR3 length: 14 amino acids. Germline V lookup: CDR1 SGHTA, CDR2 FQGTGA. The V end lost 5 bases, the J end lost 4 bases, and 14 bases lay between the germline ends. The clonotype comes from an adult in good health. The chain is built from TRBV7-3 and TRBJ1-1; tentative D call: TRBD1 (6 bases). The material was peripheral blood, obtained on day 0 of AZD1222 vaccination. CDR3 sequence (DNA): TGTGCCAGCAGCCCCCTTGGGACACCCACTGAAGCTTTCTTT. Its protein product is CASSPLGTPTEAFF. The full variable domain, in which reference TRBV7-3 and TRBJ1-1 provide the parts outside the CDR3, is GAGVSQTPSNKVTEKGKYVELRCDPISGHTALYWYRQSLGQGPEFLIYFQGTGAADDSGLPNDRFFAVRPEGSVSTLKIQRTERGDSAVYLCASSPLGTPTEAFFGQGTRLTVV.